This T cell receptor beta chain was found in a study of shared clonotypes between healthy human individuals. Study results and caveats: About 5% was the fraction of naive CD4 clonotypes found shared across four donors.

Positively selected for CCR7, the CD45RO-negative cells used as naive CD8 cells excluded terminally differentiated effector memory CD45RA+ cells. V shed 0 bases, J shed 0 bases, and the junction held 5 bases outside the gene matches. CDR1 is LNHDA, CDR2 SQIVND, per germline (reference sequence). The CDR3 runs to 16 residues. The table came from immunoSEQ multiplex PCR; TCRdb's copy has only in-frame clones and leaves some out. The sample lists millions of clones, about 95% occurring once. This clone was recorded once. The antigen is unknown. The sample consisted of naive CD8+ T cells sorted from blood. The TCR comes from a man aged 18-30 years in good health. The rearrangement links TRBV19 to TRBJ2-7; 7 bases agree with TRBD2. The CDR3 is CASSIDGGGPSYEQYF. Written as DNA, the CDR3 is TGTGCCAGTAGTATAGACGGCGGGGGACCCTCCTACGAGCAGTACTTC.